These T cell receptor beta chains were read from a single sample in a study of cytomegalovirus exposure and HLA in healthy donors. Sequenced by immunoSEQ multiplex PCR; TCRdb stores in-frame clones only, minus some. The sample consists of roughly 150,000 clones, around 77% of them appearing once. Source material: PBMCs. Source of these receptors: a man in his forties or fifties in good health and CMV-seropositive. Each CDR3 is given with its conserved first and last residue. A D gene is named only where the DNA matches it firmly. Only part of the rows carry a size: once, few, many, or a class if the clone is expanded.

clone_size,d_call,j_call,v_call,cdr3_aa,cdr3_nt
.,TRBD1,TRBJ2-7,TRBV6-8,CASSFIGTASYEQYF,TGTGCCAGCAGTTTTATCGGGACAGCCTCCTACGAGCAGTACTTC
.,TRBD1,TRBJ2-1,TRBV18,CASSLDRVGEQFF,TGTGCCAGCTCGCTGGACAGGGTAGGTGAGCAGTTCTTC
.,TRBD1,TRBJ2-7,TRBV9,CASSVGDRPYYEQYF,TGTGCCAGCAGCGTAGGGGACAGGCCCTACTACGAGCAGTACTTC
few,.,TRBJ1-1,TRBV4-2,CASSQDRNTEAFF,TGTGCCAGCAGCCAAGATCGGAACACTGAAGCTTTCTTT
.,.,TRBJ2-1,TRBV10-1,CASSHSRARGINEQFF,TGCGCCAGCAGTCATTCCAGGGCCCGCGGGATTAATGAGCAGTTCTTC
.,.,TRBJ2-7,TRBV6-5,CASSYSLAGSYEQYF,TGTGCCAGCAGTTACTCGCTCGCGGGATCATACGAGCAGTACTTC
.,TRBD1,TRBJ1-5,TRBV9,CASSAGGQAGNQPQHF,TGTGCCAGCAGCGCCGGGGGACAGGCAGGCAATCAGCCCCAGCATTTT
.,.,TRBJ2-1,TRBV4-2,CASSQWAAGNERFF,.
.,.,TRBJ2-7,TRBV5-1,CASSLSGGEQYF,TGCGCCAGCAGCTTGTCCGGGGGCGAGCAGTACTTC
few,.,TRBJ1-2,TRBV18,CASSVDKAYGYTF,TGTGCCAGCTCCGTGGACAAGGCCTATGGCTACACCTTC
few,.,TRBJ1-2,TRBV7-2,CASSPGQFGGYTF,TGTGCCAGCAGCCCCGGACAGTTCGGCGGCTACACCTTC
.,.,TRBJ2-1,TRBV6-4,CASSDLSGPYNEQFF,TGTGCCAGCAGTGACTTGAGCGGACCTTACAATGAGCAGTTCTTC
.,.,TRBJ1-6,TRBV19,CASSPQGNSPLHF,TGTGCCAGTAGCCCTCAGGGAAACTCACCCCTCCACTTT
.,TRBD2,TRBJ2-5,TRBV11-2,CASSPGLGRQETQYF,TGTGCCAGCAGCCCAGGACTAGGGCGGCAAGAGACCCAGTACTTC